This entry concerns a single T cell receptor (beta chain). Its antigen remains unidentified. Trimming took 2 bases from V and 6 from J; bases not matched to a gene: 7. Germline assignment: CDR1 MNHNS and CDR2 SASEGT. This CDR3 has 16 amino acids. The sample comes from a study of cytomegalovirus exposure and HLA in healthy donors. The study's findings and limits: According to a later analysis, TCR clusters from the first cohort tended to co-occur in the 120 or so validation repertoires. Reported performance of the classifier showed diagnosis of cytomegalovirus status with high specificity and sensitivity. Listed as cytomegalovirus-associated were 164 TCR beta chains.

Data came from immunoSEQ multiplex PCR; TCRdb stores just in-frame clones and leaves some out. Of about 260,000 clones listed, roughly 88% are singletons. This TCR was recovered from a woman in her 30s in good health and CMV-seronegative. The chain uses TRBV6-1 and TRBJ1-2, with TRBD1 matching 12 bases. The sample taken for sequencing was PBMCs. The CDR3 nucleotides read TGTGCCAGCAGTGAATTCGGGACAGGGGGCAGGGATGGCTACACCTTC. Protein product: CASSEFGTGGRDGYTF.